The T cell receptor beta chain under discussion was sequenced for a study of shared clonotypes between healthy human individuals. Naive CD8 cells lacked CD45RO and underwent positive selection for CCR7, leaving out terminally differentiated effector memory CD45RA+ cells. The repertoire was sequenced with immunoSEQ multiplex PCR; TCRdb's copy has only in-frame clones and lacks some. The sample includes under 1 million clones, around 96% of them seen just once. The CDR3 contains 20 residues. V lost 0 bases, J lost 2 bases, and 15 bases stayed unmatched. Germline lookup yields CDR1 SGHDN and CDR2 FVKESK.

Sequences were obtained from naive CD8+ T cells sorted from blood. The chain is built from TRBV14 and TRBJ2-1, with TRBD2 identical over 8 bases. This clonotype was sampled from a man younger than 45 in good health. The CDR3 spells CASSQDWVTSVEIPYNEQFF. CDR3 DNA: TGTGCCAGCAGCCAAGATTGGGTGACTAGCGTCGAGATTCCCTACAATGAGCAGTTCTTC.